The count of the clone carrying this T cell receptor (beta chain) is one. Its antigen is as yet unknown. Clones were sequenced by immunoSEQ multiplex PCR, and TCRdb holds only the in-frame ones, with some missing. The table lists some 140,000 clones, 85% to 95% of them singletons, with roughly a tenth in the top ten. This sample was taken from a study of cytotoxic CD8 clonotypes in ibrutinib-treated CLL. Germline loops: CDR1 LGHNT, CDR2 FRNRAP. Trimming removed 0 bases from V and 6 bases from J, with 23 bases in between. The CDR3 is 18 residues long. Broader study findings: The clonality went up when patients responded to ibrutinib and dropped back toward baseline at progression.

This sample comprised PBMCs, obtained after 12 months of ibrutinib treatment. The V and J genes are TRBV12-5 and TRBJ1-1, with D tentatively TRBD1 (5 bases). The clonotype comes from a human donor with chronic lymphocytic leukemia. CDR3 residues: CASGLVQRGLTLVSEAFF. The CDR3 nucleotides are TGTGCTAGTGGTTTGGTACAGAGGGGACTAACCTTAGTCTCTGAAGCTTTCTTT.